Many counts were recorded for the clone carrying this T cell receptor beta chain. Its specificity is not known. The sample comes from a study of response to subunit inactivated influenza vaccine. CDR1 and CDR2 (germline): DFQATT, SNEGSKA (reference sequence). The CDR3 has 12 amino acids. V was clipped by 7 bases and J by 8 bases; unmatched bases: 7. Study observations and caveats: It was the authors' suggestion that each seasonal influenza vaccination recruits few new T cells.

TCRdb recomputed calls from the RT-PCR reads with MiXCR, one row per CDR3 protein. The sample holds roughly 700,000 distinct CDR3 sequences, around 13% seen once. The clonotype was recovered from a middle-aged man who received an inactivated influenza vaccine. This rearrangement joins TRBV20-1 to TRBJ1-5; TRBD1 agrees at 8 bases. Sequences were derived from PBMCs from blood, sampled roughly 2 weeks before vaccination. The CDR3: CSVGQALEPQHF. DNA of the CDR3: TGCAGTGTGGGACAGGCCTTGGAGCCCCAGCATTTT.